One sample yielded the 29 T cell receptor beta chains listed below, sequenced in a study of blood T cell repertoires in COVID-19. Produced via immunoSEQ multiplex PCR; TCRdb's table is partial and in-frame only. The sample has approximately 150,000 clones; 88% are singletons. Sequencing used peripheral blood. These receptors were taken from a man between 65 and 85 years old with active COVID-19.

The chain uses TRBV25-1 and TRBJ2-2; 8 bases map to TRBD1. Germline CDR1 reads MGHDK; CDR2 reads SYGVNS. The CDR3 has 16 residues. V dropped 7 bases and J dropped 1; count of bases not matched to a gene: 8. Here the CDR3 reads CASTTQGTGNTGELFF. CDR3 coding DNA: TGTGCCAGCACGACTCAAGGGACAGGGAACACCGGGGAGCTGTTTTTT.

The V call is TRBV28, the J call TRBJ2-7, with D perhaps TRBD1 (5 bases). CDR3 size: 13 residues. The V gene's germline CDR1 is MDHEN and CDR2 SYDVKM. Trimming removed 1 base at V and 6 bases at J, with 10 bases between. This chain's CDR3 is CASSLSGSGEQYF. CDR3 coding DNA: TGTGCCAGCAGTTTATCAGGGTCGGGCGAGCAGTACTTC.

The table lists this clone with a count of one. This chain joins TRBV6-2 or TRBV6-3 and TRBJ1-5; weak D call: TRBD1 (5 bases). The CDR3 has 14 amino acids. Germline-derived CDR1 and CDR2 are MNHEY and SVGEGT. With 3 bases removed from V and 4 bases from J, the gap between germline ends came to 10 bases. CDR3 protein: CASSYVQENQPQHF. Written as DNA, the CDR3 is TGTGCCAGCAGTTATGTACAGGAGAATCAGCCCCAGCATTTT.

The gene calls are TRBV6-5 and TRBJ1-2; 7 positions agree with TRBD1. J gave up 5 bases and V 7 bases, and 13 bases lay outside the gene matches. CDR3 length: 15 residues. CDR1 MNHEY and CDR2 SVGAGI come from the germline V gene. Here the CDR3 reads CASTQMGAGGYGYTF. DNA for the CDR3: TGTGCCAGCACCCAAATGGGCGCAGGGGGTTATGGCTACACCTTC.

Only one count was recorded for this clone. The CDR3 region has the DNA TGTGCCAGCAGCCGAACAGAGAATGAAAAACTGTTTTTT. It encodes CASSRTENEKLFF. This chain joins TRBV6-5 and TRBJ1-4; D not resolved. The V gene's germline CDR1 is MNHEY and CDR2 SVGAGI. V was cut by 6 bases and J by 5 bases, with 10 bases left in between. There are 13 residues in the CDR3.

The chain carries TRBV27 and TRBJ1-5, with D perhaps TRBD1 (5 bases). Per the germline V gene, CDR1 is MNHEY and CDR2 is SMNVEV (reference sequence). The CDR3 has 13 residues. Trimming stripped 5 bases from V and 3 bases from J, with 8 bases between. CDR3 loop: CASSATDNQPQHF. For the CDR3, the DNA is TGTGCCAGCAGTGCGACAGACAATCAGCCCCAGCATTTT.

The J gene is TRBJ1-2, the V gene TRBV2; D remains unclear. With 1 base removed from V and 5 bases from J, the gap between germline ends came to 11 bases. Germline CDR1 reads SNHLY; CDR2 reads FYNNEI. The length of the CDR3 is 14 residues. The CDR3 coding sequence is TGTGCCAGCAGTGAAGAAATTCTTCTATATGGCTACACCTTC. Translated, it gives CASSEEILLYGYTF.

This clone has just one count. The V call is TRBV5-6, the J call TRBJ1-1; D uncertain. Per germline, CDR1 SGHDT and CDR2 YYEEEE. Trimming left V 6 bases short and J 5 bases short, with 17 bases between. The length of the CDR3 is 14 residues. CDR3 in amino acids: CASTLVEGRTEAFF. The CDR3 nucleotides read TGTGCCAGCACCCTGGTGGAGGGTCGGACTGAAGCTTTCTTT.

The J gene is TRBJ1-4, the V gene TRBV29-1; D possibly corresponds to TRBD1 (5 bases). V was cut by 6 bases and J by 5 bases, with 16 bases left in between. CDR3 length: 14 residues. CDR1 and CDR2 (germline): SQVTM, ANQGSEA. CDR3 sequence reads: CSVTGGRWNEKLFF. CDR3 nucleotide sequence: TGCAGCGTGACGGGGGGAAGGTGGAATGAAAAACTGTTTTTT.

The chain is built from TRBV27 and TRBJ2-7; 9 nucleotides match TRBD2. V shed 10 bases and J 6 bases; nucleotides not matched to a gene: 19. Germline lookup yields CDR1 MNHEY and CDR2 SMNVEV (reference sequence). This CDR3 has 16 residues. The CDR3 DNA reads TGTGCCACGGCGAGGTATGGGAGCGGGAGGAATCGCGAGCAGTACTTC. Amino acids: CATARYGSGRNREQYF.

V gene TRBV18 combines with J gene TRBJ2-7, with a weak D call TRBD1 (6 bases). The V and J ends lost 4 bases and 3 bases respectively, with 13 bases between them. CDR1 and CDR2 from the germline V gene are KGHSH and LQKENI. The CDR3 totals 14 residues. The chain's CDR3 is CASSLGQTLYEQYF. The CDR3 DNA reads TGTGCCAGCTCACTAGGACAGACCCTCTACGAGCAGTACTTC.

The chain carries TRBV24-1 and TRBJ2-7; 7 nucleotides match TRBD1. Trimming cost V 10 bases and J 0 bases; bases outside gene matches: 8. This CDR3 is built from 14 residues. Germline values: CDR1 KGHDR, CDR2 SFDVKD. The CDR3, as DNA: TGTGCCACAGCGTCCGGGACAGCCTCCTACGAGCAGTACTTC. Its protein product is CATASGTASYEQYF.

V gene TRBV5-4 combines with J gene TRBJ2-7, with 9 bases fitting TRBD1. The CDR3 runs to 15 residues. Germline CDR1 is SGHNT and CDR2 is YYREEE (reference sequence). The V gene end was trimmed by 7 bases and the J gene end by 6 bases; junction bases not matched to a gene: 14. The CDR3 nucleotides read TGTGCCAGCTCACAGGGGGCGGGAGTAGGGGGCGAGCAGTACTTC. Amino acid sequence: CASSQGAGVGGEQYF.

This chain uses TRBV6-5 with TRBJ2-7; 10 nucleotides line up with TRBD1. V lost 7 bases and J lost 2; bases outside the gene matches: 8. Germline-derived CDR1 and CDR2 are MNHEY and SVGAGI. The CDR3 is made up of 15 amino acids. The CDR3 reads CASIEPGQGTYEQYF. CDR3 DNA sequence: TGTGCCAGCATCGAGCCGGGACAGGGGACCTACGAGCAGTACTTC.

The chain uses TRBV24-1 and TRBJ2-7; D might be TRBD1 (5 bases). Germline V gene sequence: CDR1 KGHDR, CDR2 SFDVKD. The CDR3 extends over 12 amino acids. Trimming took off 4 bases at V and 6 bases at J, with 9 bases between the two ends. DNA for the CDR3: TGTGCCACCAGTGAGATGGGGCCCGAGCAGTACTTC. Translation gives CATSEMGPEQYF.

This chain links TRBV6-1 with TRBJ2-7; 10 bases match TRBD2. The CDR3 sequence is 19 residues long. Germline V gene data show CDR1 as MNHNS and CDR2 as SASEGT. Losses at the gene ends were 2 bases for V and 0 bases for J; bases not matched to a gene: 13. CDR3: CASSERGIGLAVFSYEQYF. The CDR3 bases are TGTGCCAGCAGTGAACGAGGGATAGGACTAGCGGTATTCTCCTACGAGCAGTACTTC.

The gene calls are TRBV2 and TRBJ2-7; no reliable D call. Germline CDR1 is SNHLY and CDR2 is FYNNEI. The V and J ends lost 2 bases and 7 bases respectively, with 9 bases between them. The CDR3 extends over 12 amino acids. The CDR3 DNA sequence: TGTGCCAGCAGTGAAAATAACCGGGAGCAGTACTTC. Its protein product is CASSENNREQYF. The complete variable domain, with remaining parts taken from reference TRBV2 and TRBJ2-7, reads EPEVTQTPSHQVTQMGQEVILRCVPISNHLYFYWYRQILGQKVEFLVSFYNNEISEKSEIFDDQFSVERPDGSNFTLKIRSTKLEDSAMYFCASSENNREQYFGPGTRLTVT.

This clone showed up just once. J is TRBJ2-5 and V is TRBV6-5; 10 positions match TRBD2. The germline V gene has CDR1 MNHEY and CDR2 SVGAGI. This CDR3 spans 13 amino acids. The CDR3 sequence: CVSASGGEETQYF. The CDR3 DNA sequence: TGTGTTTCGGCTAGCGGGGGAGAAGAGACCCAGTACTTC.

This chain uses TRBV29-1 with TRBJ2-1; weak D call: TRBD2 (5 bases). The V gene's germline CDR1 is SQVTM and CDR2 ANQGSEA. The CDR3 is 16 residues long. V dropped 7 bases and J dropped 5 bases, with 24 bases sitting between them. CDR3 sequence (DNA): TGCAGCGCCGAGGAAATGTCGGGGTCTAAAAACAATGAGCAGTTCTTC. It is translated as CSAEEMSGSKNNEQFF.

This clone has a handful of counts. The chain uses TRBV6-4 and TRBJ2-1; the match to TRBD1 covers 8 bases. Germline CDR1 MRHNA, CDR2 SNTAGT. This CDR3 has 15 residues. J gave up 0 bases and V 3 bases, and 1 base lay outside the gene matches. The DNA for the CDR3 is TGTGCCAGCAGTGATACAGGGGGCTCCTACAATGAGCAGTTCTTC. Amino acids: CASSDTGGSYNEQFF.

The J gene is TRBJ1-3, the V gene TRBV9; 11 bases fit TRBD1. Trimming at V came to 0 bases and at J to 9 bases, leaving 5 bases not matched to a gene. This CDR3 has 15 amino acids. Germline V gives CDR1 SGDLS, CDR2 YYNGEE. The CDR3 coding sequence is TGTGCCAGCAGCGTAGCTACGGGACAGGGGGGCACCATATATTTT. This translates into CASSVATGQGGTIYF.

V is TRBV4-1 and J is TRBJ1-2; TRBD1 is a possible D gene (5 bases). There are 14 residues in the CDR3. V shed 4 bases and J shed 6 bases, with 15 bases lying between them. Per the germline V gene, CDR1 is MGHRA and CDR2 is YSYEKL. The CDR3 nucleotides read TGCGCCAGCAGCCCGACGGACATGCTCGATGGCTACACCTTC. Translated: CASSPTDMLDGYTF.

This chain joins TRBV5-1 and TRBJ2-7; TRBD1 is a possible D gene (6 bases). This CDR3 has 13 residues. V was clipped by 7 bases and J by 1 base, with 12 bases between them. CDR1 SGHRS and CDR2 YFSETQ come from the germline V gene. In DNA, the CDR3 is TGCGCCAGCCGGGACACCCTTTCCTACGAGCAGTACTTC. Translation: CASRDTLSYEQYF.

The chain combines TRBV7-9 with TRBJ2-2; 10 bases are a match to TRBD1. The CDR3 covers 14 residues. Germline values: CDR1 SEHNR, CDR2 FQNEAQ (reference sequence). V was pared by 5 bases and J by 6 bases, with 3 bases of the junction left unmatched. For the CDR3, the DNA is TGTGCCAGCAGCCGCGGACAGGGGGCCGGGGAGCTGTTTTTT. Protein sequence: CASSRGQGAGELFF. The full variable domain, with the rest looked up from reference TRBV7-9 and TRBJ2-2, is DTGVSQNPRHKITKRGQNVTFRCDPISEHNRLYWYRQTLGQGPEFLTYFQNEAQLEKSRLLSDRFSAERPKGSFSTLEIQRTEQGDSAMYLCASSRGQGAGELFFGEGSRLTVL.

This rearrangement joins TRBV6-2 or TRBV6-3 to TRBJ2-2; 10 bases map to TRBD2. The CDR3 loop spans 16 amino acids. Unmatched junction bases numbered 8, after V lost 5 bases and J lost 5 bases. Germline V gene data show CDR1 as MNHEY and CDR2 as SVGEGT. The CDR3 coding sequence is TGTGCCAGCAGTCAGAGCGGGAGGGCCGGGACCGGGGAGCTGTTTTTT. It yields the protein CASSQSGRAGTGELFF.

This chain links TRBV5-1 with TRBJ1-1; D might be TRBD1 (5 bases). The germline V and J ends were trimmed by 0 bases and 5 bases, with 8 bases remaining between them. The CDR3 consists of 13 residues. Germline V gives CDR1 SGHRS, CDR2 YFSETQ. The CDR3 region is CASSLEGWTEAFF. Written as DNA, the CDR3 is TGCGCCAGCAGCTTGGAGGGGTGGACTGAAGCTTTCTTT.

The gene calls are TRBV7-6 and TRBJ2-1; D is perhaps TRBD1 (7 bases). CDR1 is SGHVS, CDR2 FNYEAQ, per germline. The V end lost 5 bases, the J end lost 4 bases, and 12 bases lay between the germline ends. The CDR3 contains 14 residues. The CDR3 DNA reads as TGTGCCAGCAGCCAGGGGGGTTCTTACAATGAGCAGTTCTTC. This translates into CASSQGGSYNEQFF.

V and J are TRBV5-5 and TRBJ1-2; D gene ambiguous. This CDR3 has 15 residues. With 0 bases removed from V and 4 bases from J, the gap between germline ends came to 13 bases. Germline-derived CDR1 and CDR2 are SGHKS and YYEKEE (reference sequence). Here the CDR3 reads CASSLVGDSVYGYTF. The CDR3 DNA reads TGTGCCAGCAGCTTGGTCGGCGATAGCGTCTATGGCTACACCTTC.

This clone was seen more than once but under ten times. The chain employs TRBV14 and TRBJ2-6, with TRBD1 as a possible D gene (6 bases). CDR1 SGHDN and CDR2 FVKESK come from the germline V gene. V lost 4 bases and J 2 bases, leaving 18 bases between the germline ends. The CDR3 is 18 amino acids. The CDR3 is CASSLWAQGLTGANVLTF. The CDR3 coding sequence is TGTGCCAGCAGCCTCTGGGCCCAGGGGCTAACTGGGGCCAACGTCCTGACTTTC. The complete variable domain, with remaining parts taken from reference TRBV14 and TRBJ2-6, reads EAGVTQFPSHSVIEKGQTVTLRCDPISGHDNLYWYRRVMGKEIKFLLHFVKESKQDESGMPNNRFLAERTGGTYSTLKVQPAELEDSGVYFCASSLWAQGLTGANVLTFGAGSRLTVL.